This T cell receptor (beta chain) is from a study of T cells after yellow fever vaccination. TCRdb passed the 5' RACE reads through MiXCR, listing each CDR3 protein once. The sample carries some 400,000 distinct CDR3 sequences, around 20% recorded once. V gave up 2 bases and J gave up 5 bases; unmatched junction bases: 9. Germline V gene lookup returns CDR1 MNHEY and CDR2 SMNVEV (reference sequence). This CDR3 contains 16 residues. A few counts support this clonotype. This specimen consisted of PBMCs, obtained before the yellow fever booster vaccination. The TCR sequence derives from a man between 18 and 29 years old who received the YFV17D yellow fever vaccine. The chain couples TRBV27 to TRBJ2-5, with 9 bases aligning to TRBD2. For the CDR3, the DNA is TGTGCCAGCAGTTTACGGAGCGGGGGGCCCGAGGAGACCCAGTACTTC. Translation: CASSLRSGGPEETQYF.